A selection of T cell receptor beta chains follows, all from one sample in a study of T-cell reconstitution after alpha-beta-depleted transplantation in children. TCRdb used MiXCR to reprocess the PCR reads, holding one entry per CDR3 protein. The repertoire consists of hundreds of thousands of distinct CDR3 sequences, with approximately 15% occurring once and the leading ten covering about 1.1%. The source material was PBMCs from the stem cell graft donor, sampled from the stem cell graft. Receptors were obtained from a human donor who donated a stem cell graft to a child with acute myeloid leukemia. Both conserved end residues are trimmed from each CDR3. Each record gives: J gene, V gene, CDR3 protein.

TRBJ1-4,TRBV4-3,ASSQDRGTNEKLF
TRBJ2-7,TRBV20-1,SAGGRGGTSYEQY
TRBJ2-5,TRBV12-3/TRBV12-4,ASSLSVFQETQY
TRBJ1-1,TRBV29-1,SVHLPGRRVTEAF
TRBJ2-1,TRBV7-3,ASSISGGAGNEQF
TRBJ1-2,TRBV7-9,ASSLGQGAWGYT
TRBJ2-1,TRBV12-3/TRBV12-4,ASSRGVSEQF
TRBJ2-5,TRBV27,ASSKTGEKETQY
TRBJ1-5,TRBV20-1,SVPGSLGGYSNQPQH
TRBJ2-7,TRBV4-3,ASSQDGKPDEQY
TRBJ1-1,TRBV6-1,ASGAEEGTEAF
TRBJ2-3,TRBV7-9,ASRQGEDTQY
TRBJ2-2,TRBV7-9,ASSLTKNTGELF
TRBJ2-1,TRBV7-2,ASSLASGGAYEQF
TRBJ1-1,TRBV12-3/TRBV12-4,ASTELQGAGTEAF
TRBJ1-5,TRBV7-8,ASSVQGYGDNQPQH
TRBJ2-2,TRBV2,ASLDRGELF
TRBJ1-3,TRBV18,ASSTSAAGGSGNTIY
TRBJ2-1,TRBV25-1,ASSEYLTGTGYYNEQF
TRBJ2-1,TRBV5-1,ASSQPGGARGPYNEQF
TRBJ1-3,TRBV6-1,ASSPRATAGNTIY
TRBJ1-1,TRBV5-1,ASSLGDLNTEAF
TRBJ1-5,TRBV27,ASSLVQGRNQPQH
TRBJ1-2,TRBV5-1,ASSSDPGTLYGYT
TRBJ2-7,TRBV12-3/TRBV12-4,ASSPRAGQKQY
TRBJ1-4,TRBV20-1,SASTGVTNEKLF
TRBJ2-7,TRBV3-1,ASSQTGTLTYEQY
TRBJ2-3,TRBV29-1,SVGGLSDTQY
TRBJ2-7,TRBV20-1,SARDPSRGGGYEQY
TRBJ2-1,TRBV12-3/TRBV12-4,ASSRPTGNLYNEQF
TRBJ1-4,TRBV20-1,SAHREVEKLF
TRBJ2-1,TRBV11-2,ASSLWGAGAYNEQF
TRBJ2-1,TRBV6-1,ASSGPGTSGGAMQF
TRBJ2-1,TRBV13,ASRGAGGSFNEQF
TRBJ1-2,TRBV7-9,ASSLGAKLSKGYT
TRBJ1-2,TRBV7-9,ASSATSYGYT
TRBJ2-5,TRBV3-1,ASSLRQGGGETQY
TRBJ1-1,TRBV12-3/TRBV12-4,ASSGRSNTEAF
TRBJ2-3,TRBV20-1,SAPPVGLSDTQY
TRBJ2-7,TRBV7-2,ASSLSRDYYEQY
TRBJ1-6,TRBV28,ASKRVSDNSPLH
TRBJ2-1,TRBV27,ASSLRLGRGPSDEQF
TRBJ2-3,TRBV15,ATSSSGDSTDTQY
TRBJ1-2,TRBV6-5,ASSSLGWNYGYT
TRBJ1-2,TRBV13,ASSQPDRGSGYT
TRBJ2-2,TRBV20-1,SFQGAGELF
TRBJ1-2,TRBV4-1,ASSQIGNQAGYT